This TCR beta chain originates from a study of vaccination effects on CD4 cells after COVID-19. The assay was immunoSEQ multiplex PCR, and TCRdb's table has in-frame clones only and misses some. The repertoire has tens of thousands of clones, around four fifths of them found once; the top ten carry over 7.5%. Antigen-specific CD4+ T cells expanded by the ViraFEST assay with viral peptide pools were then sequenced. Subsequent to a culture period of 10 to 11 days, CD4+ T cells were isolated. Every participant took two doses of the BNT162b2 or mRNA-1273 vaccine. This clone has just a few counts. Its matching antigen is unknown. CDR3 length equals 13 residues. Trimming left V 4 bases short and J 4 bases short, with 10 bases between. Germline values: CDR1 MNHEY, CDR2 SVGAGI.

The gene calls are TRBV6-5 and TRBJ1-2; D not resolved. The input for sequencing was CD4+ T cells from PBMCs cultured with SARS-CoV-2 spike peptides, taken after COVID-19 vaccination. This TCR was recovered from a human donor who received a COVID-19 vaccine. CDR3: CASSLKGGYGYTF. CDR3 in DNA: TGTGCCAGCAGTTTAAAGGGAGGCTATGGCTACACCTTC.